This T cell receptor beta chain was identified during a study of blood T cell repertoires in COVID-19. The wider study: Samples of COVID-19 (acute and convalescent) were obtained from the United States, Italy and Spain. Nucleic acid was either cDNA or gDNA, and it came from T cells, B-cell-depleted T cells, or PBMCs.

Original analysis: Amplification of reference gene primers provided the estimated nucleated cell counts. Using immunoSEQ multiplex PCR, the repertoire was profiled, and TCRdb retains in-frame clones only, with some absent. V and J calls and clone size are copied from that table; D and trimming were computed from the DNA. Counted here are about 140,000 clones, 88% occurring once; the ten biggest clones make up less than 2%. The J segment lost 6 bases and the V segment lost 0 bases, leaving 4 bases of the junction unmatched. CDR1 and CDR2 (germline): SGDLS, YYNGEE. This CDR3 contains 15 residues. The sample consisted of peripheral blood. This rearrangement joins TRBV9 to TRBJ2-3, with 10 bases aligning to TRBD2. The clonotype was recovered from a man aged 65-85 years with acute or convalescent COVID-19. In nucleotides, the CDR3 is TGTGCCAGCAGCGTAGATAGCGGGAGGTTGGATACGCAGTATTTT. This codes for CASSVDSGRLDTQYF. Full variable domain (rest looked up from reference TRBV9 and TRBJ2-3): DSGVTQTPKHLITATGQRVTLRCSPRSGDLSVYWYQQSLDQGLQFLIQYYNGEERAKGNILERFSAQQFPDLHSELNLSSLELGDSALYFCASSVDSGRLDTQYFGPGTRLTVL.